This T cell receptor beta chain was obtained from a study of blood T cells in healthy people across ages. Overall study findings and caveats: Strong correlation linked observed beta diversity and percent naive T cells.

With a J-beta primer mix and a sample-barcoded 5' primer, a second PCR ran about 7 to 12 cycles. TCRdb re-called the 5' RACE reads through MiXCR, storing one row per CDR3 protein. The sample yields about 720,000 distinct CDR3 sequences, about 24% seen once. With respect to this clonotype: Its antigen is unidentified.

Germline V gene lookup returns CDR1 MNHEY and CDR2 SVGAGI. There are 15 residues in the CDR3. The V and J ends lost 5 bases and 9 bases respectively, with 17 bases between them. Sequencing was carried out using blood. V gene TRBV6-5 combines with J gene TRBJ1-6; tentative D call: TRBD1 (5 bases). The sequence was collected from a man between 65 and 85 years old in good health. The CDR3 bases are TGTGCCAGCAGTCGGGACCAAACTTTGGGTTCACCCCTCCACTTT. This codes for CASSRDQTLGSPLHF.